Each of the 26 T cell receptor beta chains below was sequenced from the same sample in a study of Graves' ophthalmopathy and Graves' hyperthyroidism. Transcripts of RNA were the source for amplifying TCR beta CDR3 regions. The library came from an HTBI-primed first-round RT-PCR and a second-round multiplex PCR. TCRdb re-called the multiplex PCR reads with MiXCR, one entry per CDR3 protein. The sample lists about 480,000 distinct CDR3 sequences, over 13% occurring once. Source material: blood. The receptors stem from a woman younger than 45 with Graves' ophthalmopathy.

V gene TRBV30 combines with J gene TRBJ1-3; no clear D. The ends were cut back, 2 bases at V and 2 bases at J, with 7 bases in the middle. The length of the CDR3 is 13 residues. CDR1 and CDR2 (germline): GTSNPN, SVGIG (reference sequence). CDR3 sequence: CAWSRVAGNTIYF. The CDR3 DNA is TGTGCCTGGAGTCGGGTTGCTGGAAACACCATATATTTT.

The genes are TRBV14 and TRBJ2-2; D perhaps matches TRBD1 (6 bases). Germline V gene lookup returns CDR1 SGHDN and CDR2 FVKESK. The CDR3 is 19 residues long. V was cut by 1 base and J by 6 bases, with 24 bases left in between. CDR3: CASSQVDPTGSSDAGELFF. The DNA for the CDR3 is TGTGCCAGCAGCCAAGTCGACCCGACAGGATCCTCTGACGCCGGGGAGCTGTTTTTT.

In its sample, this clonotype was seen many times. The V and J genes are TRBV6-1 and TRBJ2-5; TRBD1 might be the D (5 bases). The CDR3 sequence is 16 residues long. CDR1 MNHNS and CDR2 SASEGT come from the germline V gene. V was cut by 5 bases and J by 2 bases, with 18 bases left in between. Here the CDR3 reads CASSPYWGRGQETQYF. In nucleotides, the CDR3 is TGTGCCAGCAGTCCTTATTGGGGCAGAGGACAAGAGACCCAGTACTTC.

The sample holds a few counts of this clonotype. The V and J genes are TRBV30 and TRBJ1-1; 8 bases are shared with TRBD1. The CDR3 is 14 amino acids. Germline CDR1 is GTSNPN and CDR2 is SVGIG (reference sequence). The junction had 11 bases not matched to a gene; V was cut back by 0 bases and J by 11 bases. The CDR3 region is CAWSVSGGAGSAFF. The CDR3 bases are TGTGCCTGGAGTGTATCAGGGGGCGCGGGTTCGGCTTTCTTT.

To note about this clonotype: One end of the junction is discordant with germline, which a read error may explain. The gene calls are TRBV6-1 and TRBJ2-4, with D perhaps matching TRBD1 (7 bases). This CDR3 spans 15 amino acids. Germline V gene lookup returns CDR1 MNHNS and CDR2 SASEGT. In nucleotides, the CDR3 is TGTGCCAGCAGACCGGACAGGAGGGGCAAAAACATTAAGTACTTC. Translation: CASRPDRRGKNIKYF.

V is TRBV7-3 and J is TRBJ2-7, with 11 bases aligning to TRBD2. The germline V gene has CDR1 SGHTA and CDR2 FQGTGA. V trimming: 5 bases; J trimming: 7 bases; junction bases outside the gene matches: 10. This CDR3 is 15 amino acids long. In nucleotides, the CDR3 is TGTGCCAGCAGCCTAGTAGCGGGAGGGCCGGGAGAGCAGTACGTC. The encoded protein is CASSLVAGGPGEQYV.

This clonotype was seen at least ten times. V gene TRBV19 combines with J gene TRBJ1-5; D is ambiguous. The CDR3 runs to 16 residues. Trimming removed 5 bases from V and 0 bases from J, with 14 bases in between. Germline assignment: CDR1 LNHDA and CDR2 SQIVND (reference sequence). CDR3 amino acids: CASSPRVVGSNQPQHF. CDR3 nucleotides: TGTGCCAGTAGTCCCCGTGTGGTGGGTAGCAATCAGCCCCAGCATTTT.

The table lists this clonotype with a few counts. The chain is built from TRBV7-9 and TRBJ2-7; no definite D call. The CDR3 covers 13 residues. The V and J ends lost 2 bases and 0 bases respectively, with 5 bases between them. Germline V gene data show CDR1 as SEHNR and CDR2 as FQNEAQ (reference sequence). CDR3 sequence reads: CASSLPRSYEQYF. CDR3 nucleotides: TGTGCCAGCAGCTTACCGCGCTCCTACGAGCAGTACTTC.

This clonotype was seen ten or more times. The rearrangement joins TRBV28 to TRBJ1-1; D perhaps matches TRBD1 (6 bases). CDR1 is MDHEN and CDR2 is SYDVKM in the germline V gene. V dropped 5 bases and J dropped 12 bases, with 16 bases sitting between them. This CDR3 has 12 residues. Here the CDR3 reads CASSITGRIPFF. As DNA, the CDR3 is TGTGCCAGCAGTATCACAGGGAGGATACCTTTCTTT.

Many counts were recorded for this clonotype. This rearrangement joins TRBV3-1 to TRBJ1-3; D remains unclear. Germline CDR1 is LGHDT and CDR2 is YNNKEL (reference sequence). This CDR3 contains 13 residues. Trimming shortened V by 3 bases and J by 4 bases, and 7 bases separated the two germline ends. The CDR3 protein is CASSQTSGNTIYF. For the CDR3, the DNA is TGTGCCAGCAGCCAGACAAGCGGAAACACCATATATTTT. The whole variable domain, filled in from reference TRBV3-1 and TRBJ1-3, reads DTAVSQTPKYLVTQMGNDKSIKCEQNLGHDTMYWYKQDSKKFLKIMFSYNNKELIINETVPNRFSPKSPDKAHLNLHINSLELGDSAVYFCASSQTSGNTIYFGEGSWLTVV.

This clonotype has at least ten counts. This chain connects TRBV6-1 to TRBJ1-1; D gene ambiguous. Germline V gene sequence: CDR1 MNHNS, CDR2 SASEGT. The CDR3 loop spans 14 amino acids. The germline V and J ends were trimmed by 8 bases and 0 bases, with 13 bases remaining between them. The DNA of the CDR3 is TGTGCCAGCCGTCGGGGTGACATGAACACTGAAGCTTTCTTT. Residues: CASRRGDMNTEAFF.

A word on this clonotype: Since a much larger clone is just one base distant, this may be a read error. The chain couples TRBV12-3 or TRBV12-4 to TRBJ1-1; D is uncertain. The CDR3 is made up of 13 amino acids. In nucleotides, the CDR3 is TGTGCCAGCAGTTTATTCGGGAAGACTGAAGCTTGCTTT. It codes for CASSLFGKTEACF.

About this clonotype itself: A much larger clone differs from this one at a single base, so this may be a read error. The chain employs TRBV12-3 or TRBV12-4 and TRBJ2-2; D possibly corresponds to TRBD2 (5 bases). The CDR3 runs 18 residues. The CDR3: CASMKPTRRLSNTGELFF. The CDR3 DNA reads as TGTGCCAGCATGAAGCCCACACGACGCCTCTCGAACACCGGGGAGCTGTTTTTC.

This clonotype has at least ten counts. The J gene is TRBJ1-5, the V gene TRBV12-3 or TRBV12-4; TRBD1 matches at 7 bases. CDR3 size: 13 residues. The V gene end was trimmed by 5 bases and the J gene end by 6 bases; junction bases not matched to a gene: 4. As DNA, the CDR3 is TGTGCCAGCAGTCCGGGGACAGTTCAGCCCCAGCATTTT. This gives the protein CASSPGTVQPQHF.

This clonotype was detected many times. A junction boundary mismatches the germline segment, possibly from a read error. The chain recombines TRBV6-1 with TRBJ2-4; weak D call: TRBD2 (6 bases). The CDR3 is 13 residues long. Per germline, CDR1 MNHNS and CDR2 SASEGT. The CDR3 protein is CASSDGAEGIKYF. CDR3 nucleotide sequence: TGTGCCAGCAGTGACGGGGCGGAGGGCATTAAGTACTTC.

There are many counts of this clonotype. The rearrangement joins TRBV7-3 to TRBJ1-2; D gene ambiguous. This CDR3 contains 16 residues. V was cut by 7 bases and J by 0 bases, with 18 bases left in between. Germline V CDR1 and CDR2: SGHTA, FQGTGA. The CDR3 reads CASIPQPWETNYGYTF. CDR3 bases: TGTGCCAGCATCCCCCAGCCGTGGGAGACTAACTATGGCTACACCTTC.

This clonotype was seen a single time. V gene TRBV14 combines with J gene TRBJ1-2, with 8 bases aligning to TRBD1. J lost 4 bases, V lost 3 bases, and 10 bases had no gene match. The germline V gene encodes CDR1 SGHDN and CDR2 FVKESK. This CDR3 has 16 residues. CDR3 sequence reads: CASSQGPGGISYGYTF. CDR3 in DNA: TGTGCCAGCAGCCAGGGGCCAGGGGGCATCAGCTATGGCTACACCTTC.

This clonotype was picked up many times. V and J are TRBV6-1 and TRBJ1-1; D possibly corresponds to TRBD1 (6 bases). This CDR3 comprises 13 residues. Germline V gene data show CDR1 as MNHNS and CDR2 as SASEGT. Deletions cut 5 bases from V and 5 bases from J, with 12 bases between. CDR3: CASSRTRGTEAFF. In nucleotides, the CDR3 is TGTGCCAGCAGTAGAACCAGGGGAACTGAAGCTTTCTTT.

This clonotype was detected ten times or more. The V gene is TRBV7-8, the J gene TRBJ2-5; the D gene is possibly TRBD1 (6 bases). In germline, CDR1 is SGHVS, CDR2 FQNEAQ. This CDR3 comprises 15 residues. Trimming took 2 bases from V and 6 from J, leaving 16 bases between them. The DNA of the CDR3 is TGTGCCAGCAGCTTAACGGGACACCCTAAAAAGACCCAGTACTTC. The encoded protein is CASSLTGHPKKTQYF.

This clonotype has a handful of counts. The V call is TRBV6-5, the J call TRBJ2-3, with 9 bases fitting TRBD2. Germline loops: CDR1 MNHEY, CDR2 SVGAGI. This CDR3 region has 16 residues. V lost 4 bases and J lost 2; bases outside the gene matches: 7. This CDR3 reads CASSSATSGDTDTQYF. CDR3 nucleotides: TGTGCCAGCAGTTCTGCGACTAGCGGTGACACAGATACGCAGTATTTT.

This clonotype was recorded at least ten times. V is TRBV7-8 and J is TRBJ1-1; possibly TRBD1 for D (6 bases). V lost 7 bases and J lost 3, with 12 bases in between. Germline values: CDR1 SGHVS, CDR2 FQNEAQ. The CDR3 sequence is 13 residues long. In nucleotides, the CDR3 is TGTGCCAGCAACGAGGACAGTTACACTGAAGCTTTCTTT. It is translated as CASNEDSYTEAFF.

This clonotype was seen repeatedly, ten times or more. The rearrangement uses TRBV27 and TRBJ2-7; D not resolved. This CDR3 is built from 14 residues. V lost 3 bases and J 3 bases, leaving 12 bases between the germline ends. CDR1 is MNHEY, CDR2 SMNVEV, per germline (reference sequence). The CDR3 DNA reads TGTGCCAGCAGTTTGTATCCCCGGAACTACGAGCAGTACTTC. Its protein product is CASSLYPRNYEQYF.

This clonotype appeared many times. The chain is built from TRBV6-2 or TRBV6-3 and TRBJ1-1, with a weak D call TRBD1 (6 bases). Looked up from germline, CDR1 is MNHEY and CDR2 is SVGEGT. There are 12 residues in the CDR3. V lost 6 bases and J 6 bases, leaving 11 bases between the germline ends. The CDR3 sequence: CASRTGFAEAFF. As DNA, the CDR3 is TGTGCCAGCAGAACAGGGTTCGCTGAAGCTTTCTTT.

Worth noting for this clonotype: A much larger clone differs from this one at a single base, so this may be a read error. The chain recombines TRBV6-2 or TRBV6-3 with TRBJ1-3; possible D gene TRBD1, 5 bases. The CDR3 is 18 amino acids. The germline CDR1 and CDR2 sequences are MNHEY and SVGEGT. The CDR3 DNA reads TGTGTCAGCAGTATCCCGGGAGAAAGGGGATCCTCTGGAAACACCATATATTTT. It is translated as CVSSIPGERGSSGNTIYF.

This clonotype has a count of ten or more. The chain is built from TRBV20-1 and TRBJ1-2; the D is unclear. Trimming removed 2 bases at V and 7 bases at J, with 14 bases between. From germline, CDR1 is DFQATT and CDR2 SNEGSKA (reference sequence). This CDR3 contains 13 residues. The CDR3: CSARQDLGGGYTF. DNA of the CDR3: TGCAGTGCTAGACAAGACCTGGGTGGTGGCTACACCTTC.

This clonotype was seen at least ten times. One end of the junction varies from germline; a read error may be responsible. The chain's CDR3 is CASRLFRTSDTGELFF. The CDR3 DNA reads as TGTGCCAGCAGGTTATTTCGGACTAGCGACACCGGGGAGCTGTTTTTT. This chain links TRBV28 with TRBJ2-2; 9 bases fit TRBD2. Germline V lookup: CDR1 MDHEN, CDR2 SYDVKM. The CDR3 consists of 16 residues.